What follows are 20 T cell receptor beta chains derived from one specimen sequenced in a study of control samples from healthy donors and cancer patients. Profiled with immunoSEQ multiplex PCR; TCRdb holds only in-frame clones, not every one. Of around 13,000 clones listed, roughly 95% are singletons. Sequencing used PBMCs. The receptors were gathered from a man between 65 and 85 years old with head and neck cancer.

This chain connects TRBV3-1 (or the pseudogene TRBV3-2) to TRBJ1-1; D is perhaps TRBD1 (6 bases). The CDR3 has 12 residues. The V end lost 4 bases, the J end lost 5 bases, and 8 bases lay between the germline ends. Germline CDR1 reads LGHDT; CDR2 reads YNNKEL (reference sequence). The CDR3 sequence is CASSLTGTEAFF. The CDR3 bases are TGTGCCAGCAGCCTGACAGGAACTGAAGCTTTCTTT.

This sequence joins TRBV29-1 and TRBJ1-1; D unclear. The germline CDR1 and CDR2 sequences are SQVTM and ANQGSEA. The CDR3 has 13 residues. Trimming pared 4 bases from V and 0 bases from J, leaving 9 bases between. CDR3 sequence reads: CSVVRIMNTEAFF. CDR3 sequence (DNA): TGCAGCGTTGTCAGAATCATGAACACTGAAGCTTTCTTT.

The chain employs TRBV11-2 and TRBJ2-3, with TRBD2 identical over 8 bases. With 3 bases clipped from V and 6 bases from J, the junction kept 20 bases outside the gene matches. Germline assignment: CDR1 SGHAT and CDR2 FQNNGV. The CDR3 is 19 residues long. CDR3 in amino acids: CASSFRGQSWRGAADTQYF. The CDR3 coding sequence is TGTGCCAGCAGCTTCCGCGGTCAAAGCTGGCGGGGGGCTGCCGATACGCAGTATTTT. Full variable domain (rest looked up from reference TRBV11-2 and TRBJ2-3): EAGVAQSPRYKIIEKRQSVAFWCNPISGHATLYWYQQILGQGPKLLIQFQNNGVVDDSQLPKDRFSAERLKGVDSTLKIQPAKLEDSAVYLCASSFRGQSWRGAADTQYFGPGTRLTVL.

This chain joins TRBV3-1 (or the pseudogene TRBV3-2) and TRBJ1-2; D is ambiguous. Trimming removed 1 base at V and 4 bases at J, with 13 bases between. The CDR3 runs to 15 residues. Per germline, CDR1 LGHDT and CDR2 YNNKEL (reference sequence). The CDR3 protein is CASSQVGGVGYGYTF. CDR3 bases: TGTGCCAGCAGCCAAGTGGGCGGGGTGGGCTATGGCTACACCTTC.

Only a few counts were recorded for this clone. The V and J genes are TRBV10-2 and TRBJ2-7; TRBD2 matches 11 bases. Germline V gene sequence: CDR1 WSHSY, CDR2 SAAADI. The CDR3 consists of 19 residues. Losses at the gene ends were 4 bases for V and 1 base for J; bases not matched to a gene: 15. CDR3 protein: CASSGLAGGHVTRSYEQYF. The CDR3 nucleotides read TGCGCCAGCAGTGGGCTAGCGGGAGGACATGTTACAAGGTCCTACGAGCAGTACTTC.

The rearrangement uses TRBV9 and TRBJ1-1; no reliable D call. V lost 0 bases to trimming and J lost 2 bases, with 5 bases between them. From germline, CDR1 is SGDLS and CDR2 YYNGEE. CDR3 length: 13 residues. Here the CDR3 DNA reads TGTGCCAGCAGCGTAGGCCCCAACACTGAAGCTTTCTTT. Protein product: CASSVGPNTEAFF. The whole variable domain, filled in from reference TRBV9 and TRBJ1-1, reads DSGVTQTPKHLITATGQRVTLRCSPRSGDLSVYWYQQSLDQGLQFLIQYYNGEERAKGNILERFSAQQFPDLHSELNLSSLELGDSALYFCASSVGPNTEAFFGQGTRLTVV.

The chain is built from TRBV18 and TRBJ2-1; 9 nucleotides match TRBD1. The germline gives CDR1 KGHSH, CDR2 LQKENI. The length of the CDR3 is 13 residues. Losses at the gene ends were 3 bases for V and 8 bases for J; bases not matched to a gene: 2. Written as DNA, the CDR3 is TGTGCCAGCTCACCGCGACAGGGGGATGAGCAGTTCTTC. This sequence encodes CASSPRQGDEQFF.

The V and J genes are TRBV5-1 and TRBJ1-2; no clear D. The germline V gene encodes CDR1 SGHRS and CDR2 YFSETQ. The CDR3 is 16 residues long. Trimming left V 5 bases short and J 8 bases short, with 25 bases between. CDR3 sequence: CASRLDTSFLSGGYTF. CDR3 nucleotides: TGCGCCAGCAGACTTGACACTAGCTTCCTTTCAGGAGGCTACACCTTC.

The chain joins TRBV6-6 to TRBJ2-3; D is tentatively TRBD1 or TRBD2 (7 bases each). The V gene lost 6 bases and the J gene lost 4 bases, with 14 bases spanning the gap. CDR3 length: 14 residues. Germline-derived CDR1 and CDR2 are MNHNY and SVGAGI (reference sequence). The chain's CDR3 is CASRLAGGADTQYF. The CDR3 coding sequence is TGTGCCAGCAGGCTTGCAGGGGGGGCAGATACGCAGTATTTT.

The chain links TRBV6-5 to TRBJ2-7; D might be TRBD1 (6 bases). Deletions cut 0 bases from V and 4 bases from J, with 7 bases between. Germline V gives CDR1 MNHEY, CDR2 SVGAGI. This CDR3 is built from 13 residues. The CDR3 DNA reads TGTGCCAGCAGTTACTCCCAGGGGTACGAGCAGTACTTC. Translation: CASSYSQGYEQYF.

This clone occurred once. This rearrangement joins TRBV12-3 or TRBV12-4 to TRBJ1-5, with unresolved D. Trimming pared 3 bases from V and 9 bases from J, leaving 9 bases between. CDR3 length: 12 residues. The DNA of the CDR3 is TGTGCCAGCAGTTTCACGTTGCCGCCCCAGCATTTT. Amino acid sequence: CASSFTLPPQHF.

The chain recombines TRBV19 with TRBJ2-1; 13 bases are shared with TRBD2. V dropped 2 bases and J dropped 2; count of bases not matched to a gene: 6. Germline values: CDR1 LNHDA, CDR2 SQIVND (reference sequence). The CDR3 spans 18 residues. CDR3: CASSIPRTSGGAYNEQFF. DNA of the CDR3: TGTGCCAGTAGTATACCCCGGACTAGCGGGGGAGCCTACAATGAGCAGTTCTTC.

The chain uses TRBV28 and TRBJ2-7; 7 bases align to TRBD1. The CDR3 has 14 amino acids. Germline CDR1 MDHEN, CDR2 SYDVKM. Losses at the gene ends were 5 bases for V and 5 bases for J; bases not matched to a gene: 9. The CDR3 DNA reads TGTGCCAGCAGTCCTACAGGGGCCGAAGACGAGCAGTACTTC. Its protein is CASSPTGAEDEQYF.

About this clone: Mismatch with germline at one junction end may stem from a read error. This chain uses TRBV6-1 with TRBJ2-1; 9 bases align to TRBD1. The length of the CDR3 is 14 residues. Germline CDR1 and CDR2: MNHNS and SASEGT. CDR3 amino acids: CASREDRGYNEQFF. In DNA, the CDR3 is TGTGCCAGCAGGGAAGACAGGGGGTACAATGAGCAGTTCTTC.

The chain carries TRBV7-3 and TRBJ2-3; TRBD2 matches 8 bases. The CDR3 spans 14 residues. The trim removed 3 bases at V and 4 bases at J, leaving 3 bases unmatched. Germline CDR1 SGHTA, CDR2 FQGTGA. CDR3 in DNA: TGTGCCAGCAGCTTTTCAGCGGGAGCAGATACGCAGTATTTT. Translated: CASSFSAGADTQYF. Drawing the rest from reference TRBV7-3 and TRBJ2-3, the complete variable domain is GAGVSQTPSNKVTEKGKYVELRCDPISGHTALYWYRQSLGQGPEFLIYFQGTGAADDSGLPNDRFFAVRPEGSVSTLKIQRTERGDSAVYLCASSFSAGADTQYFGPGTRLTVL.

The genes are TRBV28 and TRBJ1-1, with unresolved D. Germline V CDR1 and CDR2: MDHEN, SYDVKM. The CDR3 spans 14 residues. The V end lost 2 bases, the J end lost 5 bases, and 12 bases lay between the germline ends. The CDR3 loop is CASSLPTGFTEAFF. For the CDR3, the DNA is TGTGCCAGCAGTTTACCCACCGGTTTTACTGAAGCTTTCTTT.

The CDR3 here is CASSPGLAVSSYEQYF. CDR3 nucleotide sequence: TGCGCCAGCAGCCCCGGACTAGCTGTCAGCTCCTACGAGCAGTACTTC. The chain employs TRBV5-1 and TRBJ2-7; 8 bases agree with TRBD2. Unmatched junction bases numbered 9, after V lost 4 bases and J lost 0 bases. The CDR3 spans 16 residues. CDR1 SGHRS and CDR2 YFSETQ come from the germline V gene.

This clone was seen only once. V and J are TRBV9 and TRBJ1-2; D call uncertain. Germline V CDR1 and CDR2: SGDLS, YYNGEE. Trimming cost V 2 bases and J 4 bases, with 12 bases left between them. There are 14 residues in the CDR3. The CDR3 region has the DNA TGTGCCAGCAGCGTCGATCGTCTGGGCTATGGCTACACCTTC. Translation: CASSVDRLGYGYTF.

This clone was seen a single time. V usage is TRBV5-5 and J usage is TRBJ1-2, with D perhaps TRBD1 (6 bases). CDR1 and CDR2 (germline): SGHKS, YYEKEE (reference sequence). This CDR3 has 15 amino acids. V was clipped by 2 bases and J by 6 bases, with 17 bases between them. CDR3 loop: CASSFVAGASDGYTF. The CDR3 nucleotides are TGTGCCAGCAGCTTCGTCGCAGGGGCGAGTGATGGCTACACCTTC.

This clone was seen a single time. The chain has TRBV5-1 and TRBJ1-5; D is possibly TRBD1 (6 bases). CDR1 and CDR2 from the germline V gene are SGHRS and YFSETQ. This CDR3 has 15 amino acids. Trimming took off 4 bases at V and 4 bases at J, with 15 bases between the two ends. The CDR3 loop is CASSPLGGENQPQHF. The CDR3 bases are TGCGCCAGCAGCCCCCTAGGGGGGGAAAATCAGCCCCAGCATTTT.